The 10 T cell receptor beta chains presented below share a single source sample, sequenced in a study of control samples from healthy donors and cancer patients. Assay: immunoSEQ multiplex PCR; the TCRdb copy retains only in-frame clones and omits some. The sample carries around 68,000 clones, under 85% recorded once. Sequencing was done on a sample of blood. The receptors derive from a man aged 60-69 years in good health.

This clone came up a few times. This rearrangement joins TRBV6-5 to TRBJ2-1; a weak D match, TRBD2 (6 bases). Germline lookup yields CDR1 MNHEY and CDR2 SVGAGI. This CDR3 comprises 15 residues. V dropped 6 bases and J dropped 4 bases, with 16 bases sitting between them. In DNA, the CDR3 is TGTGCCAGCAGGAAACTAGCCTCCCAATACAATGAGCAGTTCTTC. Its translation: CASRKLASQYNEQFF.

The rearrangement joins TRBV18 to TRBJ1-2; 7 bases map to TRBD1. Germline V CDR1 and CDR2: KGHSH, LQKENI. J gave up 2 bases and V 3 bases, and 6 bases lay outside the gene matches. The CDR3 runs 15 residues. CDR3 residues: CASSPTGDSNYGYTF. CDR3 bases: TGTGCCAGCTCACCCACAGGGGATTCAAACTATGGCTACACCTTC.

The CDR3 DNA sequence: TGTGCCACCAGTGACAACCTTGGGGGGGACTTCTATGGCTACACCTTC. It codes for CATSDNLGGDFYGYTF. The rearrangement uses TRBV24-1 and TRBJ1-2; TRBD1 is a possible D gene (5 bases). V dropped 4 bases and J dropped 4 bases, with 18 bases sitting between them. The CDR3 runs to 16 residues. CDR1 and CDR2 (germline): KGHDR, SFDVKD.

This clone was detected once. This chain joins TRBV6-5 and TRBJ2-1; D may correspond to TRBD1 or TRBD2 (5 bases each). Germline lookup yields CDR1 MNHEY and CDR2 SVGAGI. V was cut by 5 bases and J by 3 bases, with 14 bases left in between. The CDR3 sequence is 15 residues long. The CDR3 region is CASSIDGTNYNEQFF. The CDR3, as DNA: TGTGCCAGCAGTATAGACGGGACCAACTACAATGAGCAGTTCTTC.

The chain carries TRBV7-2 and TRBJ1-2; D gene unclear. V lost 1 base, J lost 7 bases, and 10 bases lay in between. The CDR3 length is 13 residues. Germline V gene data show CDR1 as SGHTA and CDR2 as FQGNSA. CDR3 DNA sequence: TGTGCCAGCAGCTTAGGATGGGGTGGTGGCTACACCTTC. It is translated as CASSLGWGGGYTF.

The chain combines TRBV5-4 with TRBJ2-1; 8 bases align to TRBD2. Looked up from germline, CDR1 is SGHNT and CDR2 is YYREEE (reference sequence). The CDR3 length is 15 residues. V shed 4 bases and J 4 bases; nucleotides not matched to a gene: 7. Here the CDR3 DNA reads TGTGCCAGCAGCCCGGAGCGGGAGACGTACAATGAGCAGTTCTTC. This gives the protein CASSPERETYNEQFF.

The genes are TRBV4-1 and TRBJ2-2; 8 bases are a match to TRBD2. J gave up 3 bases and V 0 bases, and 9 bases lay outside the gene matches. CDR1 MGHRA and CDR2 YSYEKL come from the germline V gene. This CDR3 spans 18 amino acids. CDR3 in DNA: TGCGCCAGCAGCCAAGAAAAGAAGCGGGAGTTGCACACCGGGGAGCTGTTTTTT. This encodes CASSQEKKRELHTGELFF.

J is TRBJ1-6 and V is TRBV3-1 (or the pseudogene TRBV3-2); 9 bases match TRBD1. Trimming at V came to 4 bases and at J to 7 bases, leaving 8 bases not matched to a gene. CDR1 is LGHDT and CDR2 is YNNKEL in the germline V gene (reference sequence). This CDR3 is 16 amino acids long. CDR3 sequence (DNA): TGTGCCAGCAGCCGTTACGGACAGGGGAGGAATTCACCCCTCCACTTT. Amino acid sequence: CASSRYGQGRNSPLHF.

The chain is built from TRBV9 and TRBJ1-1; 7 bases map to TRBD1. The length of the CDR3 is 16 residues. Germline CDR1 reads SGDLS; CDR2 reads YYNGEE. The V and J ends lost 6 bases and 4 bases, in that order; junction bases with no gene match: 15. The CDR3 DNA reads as TGTGCCAGCACCCCCAGGCAGAGGGGGCCGTTCACTGAAGCTTTCTTT. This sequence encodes CASTPRQRGPFTEAFF.

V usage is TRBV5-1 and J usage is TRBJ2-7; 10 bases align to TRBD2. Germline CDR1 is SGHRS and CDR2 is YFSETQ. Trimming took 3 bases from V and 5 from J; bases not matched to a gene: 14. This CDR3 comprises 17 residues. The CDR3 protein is CASSYGVSSGSMNEQYF. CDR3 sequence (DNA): TGCGCCAGCAGCTACGGGGTGTCTAGCGGGAGCATGAACGAGCAGTACTTC.